Below are 13 T cell receptor beta chains sequenced from a single sample in a study of T cell repertoires in cytomegalovirus infection. For these TCRs, the target antigens are not known. TCRdb ran MiXCR on the reads and lists one entry per CDR3 protein. The sample includes about 890,000 distinct CDR3 sequences, around 30% of them seen just once. The material sequenced was cultured CD8+ T cells from PBMCs, taken from culture after CMV antigen stimulation. Receptor source: a human donor in good health (CMV status not recorded). Some clones in this sample may be carry-over from other donors' samples.

In nucleotides, the CDR3 is TGCAGTGCCCTAAGTCTGGAGGCCTACAATGAGCAGTTCTTC. It is translated as CSALSLEAYNEQFF. The V call is TRBV20-1, the J call TRBJ2-1, with a weak D call TRBD2 (5 bases). V shed 6 bases and J shed 2 bases, with 14 bases lying between them. Germline V gene sequence: CDR1 DFQATT, CDR2 SNEGSKA (reference sequence). The CDR3 is 14 residues long.

The sample holds many counts of this clonotype. The gene calls are TRBV27 and TRBJ2-5, with D possibly being TRBD1 or TRBD2 (5 bases each). Trimming cost V 6 bases and J 5 bases, with 10 bases left between them. This CDR3 comprises 12 residues. Germline assignment: CDR1 MNHEY and CDR2 SMNVEV (reference sequence). The CDR3 sequence is CASSPEGETQYF. The DNA of the CDR3 is TGTGCCAGCAGCCCCGAGGGGGAGACCCAGTACTTC.

V and J are TRBV20-1 and TRBJ2-2; D not certain. Trimming removed 6 bases from V and 3 bases from J, with 11 bases in between. The CDR3 is 13 amino acids. The germline V gene encodes CDR1 DFQATT and CDR2 SNEGSKA (reference sequence). The CDR3 here is CSARRGYTGELFF. CDR3 bases: TGCAGTGCCAGACGAGGATACACCGGGGAGCTGTTTTTT.

This clonotype occurred a few times. The V gene is TRBV4-1, the J gene TRBJ2-1, with TRBD2 matching over 13 bases. From germline, CDR1 is MGHRA and CDR2 YSYEKL. V gave up 0 bases and J gave up 4 bases; unmatched junction bases: 12. This CDR3 comprises 20 residues. CDR3 sequence reads: CASSQETTSGGGYPYNEQFF. The CDR3 region has the DNA TGCGCCAGCAGCCAAGAAACTACTAGCGGGGGGGGCTACCCTTACAATGAGCAGTTCTTC.

The gene calls are TRBV19 and TRBJ2-1; a possible D gene is TRBD1 (6 bases). Germline V gene sequence: CDR1 LNHDA, CDR2 SQIVND (reference sequence). V was cut by 3 bases and J by 2 bases, with 14 bases left in between. The CDR3 is 16 amino acids. CDR3 nucleotide sequence: TGTGCCAGTAGTATCCCGAAAGGGGGAGCCTACAATGAGCAGTTCTTC. Its translation is CASSIPKGGAYNEQFF. The full variable domain, its missing parts supplied by reference TRBV19 and TRBJ2-1, is DGGITQSPKYLFRKEGQNVTLSCEQNLNHDAMYWYRQDPGQGLRLIYYSQIVNDFQKGDIAEGYSVSREKKESFPLTVTSAQKNPTAFYLCASSIPKGGAYNEQFFGPGTRLTVL.

The CDR3, as DNA: TGTGCCAGCAGTTTATCGATGGGGAGTAGGAGTGAAGCTTTCTTT. This encodes CASSLSMGSRSEAFF. This chain links TRBV27 with TRBJ1-1; D is unclear. The CDR3 contains 15 residues. Germline CDR1 MNHEY, CDR2 SMNVEV (reference sequence). V lost 0 bases, J lost 7 bases, and 15 bases lay in between.

This clonotype was observed a few times. The chain links TRBV2 to TRBJ1-5; no definite D call. V was cut by 1 base and J by 2 bases, with 9 bases left in between. This CDR3 comprises 15 residues. Per the germline V gene, CDR1 is SNHLY and CDR2 is FYNNEI. CDR3 coding DNA: TGTGCCAGCAGTGAAGGCCCAAAGGGCAATCAGCCCCAGCATTTT. It yields the protein CASSEGPKGNQPQHF. The full variable domain, completed using reference TRBV2 and TRBJ1-5, is EPEVTQTPSHQVTQMGQEVILRCVPISNHLYFYWYRQILGQKVEFLVSFYNNEISEKSEIFDDQFSVERPDGSNFTLKIRSTKLEDSAMYFCASSEGPKGNQPQHFGDGTRLSIL.

The chain carries TRBV7-6 and TRBJ1-2; the D is unclear. Between the trimmed V and J ends, which lost 5 bases and 2 bases, there was a span of 12 bases. The CDR3 length is 14 residues. CDR1 and CDR2 from the germline V gene are SGHVS and FNYEAQ. CDR3 loop: CASSLQDPNYGYTF. The CDR3 DNA reads as TGTGCCAGCAGCCTACAAGACCCCAACTATGGCTACACCTTC.

A note on this clonotype: A read error may account for a junction end that differs from germline. This chain joins TRBV7-8 and TRBJ1-1; 7 bases line up with TRBD1. In germline, CDR1 is SGHVS, CDR2 FQNEAQ. The CDR3 has 14 amino acids. The CDR3 is CASSEGTAGTEAYF. The CDR3 bases are TGTGCCAGCAGCGAGGGGACAGCGGGAACTGAAGCTTACTTT.

The chain recombines TRBV6-1 with TRBJ1-5, with D possibly being TRBD1 (6 bases). Trimming pared 6 bases from V and 6 bases from J, leaving 21 bases between. CDR1 is MNHNS and CDR2 is SASEGT in the germline V gene. The CDR3 is 16 residues long. The CDR3 DNA reads TGTGCCAGCAGCGACCGGGACACCCAACTCTCTCAGCCCCAGCATTTT. Residues: CASSDRDTQLSQPQHF.

This clonotype was seen a handful of times. This chain joins TRBV7-8 and TRBJ2-3, with D possibly called TRBD1 or TRBD2 (6 bases each). Germline V lookup: CDR1 SGHVS, CDR2 FQNEAQ. The length of the CDR3 is 16 residues. The V end was cut by 2 bases, the J end by 1 base, with 13 bases between. Here the CDR3 DNA reads TGTGCCAGCAGCTTATCGGGGGCGGTCGGCACAGATACGCAGTATTTT. This codes for CASSLSGAVGTDTQYF.

The chain combines TRBV7-8 with TRBJ1-1; D unresolved. The germline V and J ends were trimmed by 3 bases and 0 bases, with 8 bases remaining between them. In germline, CDR1 is SGHVS, CDR2 FQNEAQ. CDR3 length: 14 amino acids. The CDR3 nucleotides are TGTGCCAGCAGCTTTCACGAATTGAACACTGAAGCTTTCTTT. Protein sequence: CASSFHELNTEAFF.

V is TRBV6-6 and J is TRBJ2-3, with 7 bases identical to TRBD2. V lost 5 bases to trimming and J lost 6 bases; unmatched junction nucleotides: 2. The CDR3 spans 12 residues. The germline V gene has CDR1 MNHNY and CDR2 SVGAGI (reference sequence). CDR3 nucleotides: TGTGCCAGCAGTACTAGCGCCGATACGCAGTATTTT. Amino acids: CASSTSADTQYF.